This T cell receptor beta chain derives from a study of shared clonotypes between healthy human individuals. The study, taken as a whole, reports: Sharing across four donors was seen in 4% to 6.5% of naive CD4 clonotypes.

Worth noting for this clone: The antigen remains unidentified.

Each donor was a Caucasian adult residing in Nashville, Tennessee. CDR3 length: 14 residues. Germline CDR1 SGHKS, CDR2 YYEKEE (reference sequence). V shed 7 bases, J shed 1 base, and the junction held 4 bases outside the gene matches. Deep was the level at which the assay was run. Assay: immunoSEQ multiplex PCR; the TCRdb copy retains only in-frame clones and omits some. Of about 1.4 million clones detected, around 95% appear once; the ten largest clones hold approximately 1.1%. This chain joins TRBV5-5 and TRBJ1-5, with 8 positions matching TRBD1. Sequencing was performed on naive CD4+ T cells sorted from blood. Subset of the sample: CD45RA+ positively selected. This TCR was sampled from a man in his thirties or forties in good health. CDR3 loop: CASAQGGSNQPQHF. In DNA form, the CDR3 reads TGTGCCAGCGCACAGGGGGGCAGCAATCAGCCCCAGCATTTT.